This TCR beta chain stems from a study of T cell responses to AZD1222 COVID-19 vaccine. Study-wide findings and caveats: Donors were mostly white British, more females; clonal diversity possibly underestimated. Recipients of AZD1222 seropositive at baseline numbered only five or six. The span of vaccine-associated CD4 TCRs extended across spike, with dominance at 160-218 and 743-854. Spike-specific TCR breadth and depth were elevated following two AZD1222 doses.

Note on this clone: Its antigen remains unknown.

The repertoire was sequenced with immunoSEQ multiplex PCR; TCRdb's copy has only in-frame clones and lacks some. The sample lists about 150,000 clones, about nine tenths occurring once. V lost 3 bases, J lost 0 bases, and 21 bases lay in between. Germline V gives CDR1 KGHSH, CDR2 LQKENI. This CDR3 has 18 amino acids. The source of this sequence is an adult who had recovered from COVID-19. The sample was peripheral blood, taken after recovery from COVID-19. The V and J genes are TRBV18 and TRBJ2-7; no firm D call. The CDR3 DNA reads as TGTGCCAGCTCACCCGGCAGGCCGGTTAGCCATAACTCCTACGAGCAGTACTTC. As protein: CASSPGRPVSHNSYEQYF.